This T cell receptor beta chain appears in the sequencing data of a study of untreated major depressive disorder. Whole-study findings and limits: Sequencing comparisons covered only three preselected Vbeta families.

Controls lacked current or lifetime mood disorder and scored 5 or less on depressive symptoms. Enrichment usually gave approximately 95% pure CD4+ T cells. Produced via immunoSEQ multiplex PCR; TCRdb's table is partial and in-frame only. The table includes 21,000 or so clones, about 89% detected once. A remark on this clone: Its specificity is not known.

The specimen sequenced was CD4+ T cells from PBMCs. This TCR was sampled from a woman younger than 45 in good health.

CDR3 in DNA: TGTGCCAGCAGCGCGGGACAGGGAATGGACTCACCCCTCCACTTT. The encoded protein is CASSAGQGMDSPLHF. The chain employs TRBV9 and TRBJ1-6; 9 bases match TRBD1. CDR3 size: 15 residues. Germline V CDR1 and CDR2: SGDLS, YYNGEE. V was pared by 3 bases and J by 10 bases, with 8 bases of the junction left unmatched.